A selection of T cell receptor beta chains follows, all from one sample in a study of T cell changes during pregnancy in multiple sclerosis. TCRdb keeps only in-frame clones here, not all; method: immunoSEQ multiplex PCR. In the table there are about 38,000 clones, about nine tenths of which are singletons. Sequenced here: CD4+ T cells from peripheral blood mononuclear cells, sampled after pregnancy. These receptors were taken from a female donor in good health, enrolled as a control in a pregnancy study. Both conserved end residues are part of each CDR3. Fields, in order: CDR3 protein, CDR3 DNA, D gene, J gene, V gene, clone size. The D gene is left open where the match is weak. The size of a clone is reported for some rows only, either as once, few or many, or as a class for expanded clones.

CASSPATVSSYNEQFF | TGTGCCAGCTCACCGGCGACAGTGAGCTCCTACAATGAGCAGTTCTTC | . | TRBJ2-1 | TRBV18 | .
CASSIESVRWPQSNYGYTF | TGTGCCAGTAGTATAGAATCGGTTCGATGGCCACAGAGCAACTATGGCTACACCTTC | . | TRBJ1-2 | TRBV19 | .
CASSLPTGDNSPLHF | TGTGCCAGCAGCTTGCCCACAGGGGATAATTCACCCCTCCACTTT | TRBD1 | TRBJ1-6 | TRBV5-6 | .
CASSYGLDRQGNTIYF | TGTGCCAGCAGTTATGGGTTGGACAGACAAGGAAACACCATATATTTT | . | TRBJ1-3 | TRBV6-5 | .
CASSLGGQGSGYTF | TGTGCCAGCAGCTTAGGGGGACAGGGGTCTGGCTACACCTTC | TRBD1 | TRBJ1-2 | TRBV11-3 | .
CASSSNPSGGYNEQFF | TGTGCCAGCAGCTCGAACCCTAGCGGTGGTTACAATGAGCAGTTCTTC | TRBD2 | TRBJ2-1 | TRBV7-9 | .
CASSQTSGGSVAKNIQYF | TGCGCCAGCAGCCAGACTAGCGGGGGGTCGGTAGCCAAAAACATTCAGTACTTC | TRBD2 | TRBJ2-4 | TRBV4-1 | .
CASSGLAYNEQFF | TGTGCCAGCAGTGGGCTAGCCTACAATGAGCAGTTCTTC | . | TRBJ2-1 | TRBV6-1 | .
CASSLDGGGSYEQYF | TGTGCCAGCAGCTTGGACGGGGGAGGGAGCTACGAGCAGTACTTC | TRBD2 | TRBJ2-7 | TRBV5-4 | .
CASSLGTGGEAFF | TGTGCCAGCAGCTTAGGGACAGGGGGCGAAGCTTTCTTT | TRBD1 | TRBJ1-1 | TRBV7-9 | few
CASSYAPGNYGYTF | TGTGCCAGCAGTTACGCCCCGGGAAACTATGGCTACACCTTC | . | TRBJ1-2 | TRBV6-5 | .
CASSRDWQRQTQYF | TGTGCCAGCAGTAGGGACTGGCAAAGGCAGACCCAGTACTTC | . | TRBJ2-5 | TRBV5-5 | .
CSVEEGGGGEQYF | TGCAGCGTTGAAGAAGGGGGCGGCGGCGAGCAGTACTTC | TRBD1 | TRBJ2-7 | TRBV29-1 | few
CASSQGVIGNTIYF | TGCGCCAGCAGCCAAGGTGTAATCGGAAACACCATATATTTT | . | TRBJ1-3 | TRBV4-3 | .
CASSPSAGGGRNQPQHF | TGTGCCAGCAGCCCTTCGGCGGGGGGCGGCCGCAATCAGCCCCAGCATTTC | . | TRBJ1-5 | TRBV7-8 | .
CASSPTAQRGLFYEQYF | TGTGCCAGCAGCCCGACAGCGCAGCGCGGTCTCTTCTACGAGCAGTACTTC | . | TRBJ2-7 | TRBV7-9 | few
CASALSYGLNEQFF | TGTGCCAGTGCGTTAAGTTATGGGCTCAATGAGCAGTTCTTC | . | TRBJ2-1 | TRBV6-1 | .
CASSLAFF | TGTGCCAGCAGCCTCGCTTTCTTT | . | TRBJ1-1 | TRBV5-4 | .
CASSVLTVDTQYF | TGTGCCAGCAGTGTCCTAACTGTGGATACGCAGTATTTT | . | TRBJ2-3 | TRBV6-1 | .
CACRPTANYGYTF | TGTGCCTGTCGCCCGACAGCTAACTATGGCTACACCTTC | . | TRBJ1-2 | TRBV27 | .
CASSQDLAGYQETQYF | TGCGCCAGCAGCCAAGACCTAGCGGGGTACCAAGAGACCCAGTACTTC | TRBD2 | TRBJ2-5 | TRBV4-3 | .
CAISESRGSGSTTDTQYF | TGTGCCATCAGTGAGTCGAGGGGGAGCGGGAGTACGACAGATACGCAGTATTTT | TRBD2 | TRBJ2-3 | TRBV10-3 | .
CSVVSGAQSHEQYF | TGCAGCGTTGTAAGCGGGGCCCAATCACACGAGCAGTACTTC | TRBD2 | TRBJ2-7 | TRBV29-1 | .